Listed below are T cell receptor beta chains from one sample, sequenced in a study of T cell repertoires in cytomegalovirus infection. TCRdb reprocessed the reads via MiXCR and lists one record per CDR3 protein. The table has fewer than 200,000 distinct CDR3 sequences, 13% to 15% seen once. Sequenced material: PBMCs. The receptors come from a human donor in good health (CMV status not recorded). Some clones in this sample may be carry-over from other donors' samples. Each CDR3 is given with its conserved first and last residue. Fields, in order: D gene, clone size, V gene, J gene, CDR3 DNA, CDR3 protein. The D gene is left open where the match is weak. Some rows mark clone size as missing; the rest say once, few, many or name a class of expanded clone.

TRBD1	many	TRBV7-2	TRBJ2-7	TGTGCCAGCAGCCGCAGGACAGGGGACTACGAGCAGTACTTC	CASSRRTGDYEQYF
TRBD2	few	TRBV25-1	TRBJ2-7	TGTGCCAGCAGTGAAGGGGGGGGAGCCCCCTACGAGCAGTACTTC	CASSEGGGAPYEQYF
.	many	TRBV7-6	TRBJ1-5	TGTGCCAGCAGCTCAGAACCTTACCTCAATCAGCCCCAGCATTTT	CASSSEPYLNQPQHF
.	.	TRBV15	TRBJ1-5	TGTGCCACCAGCTTCCAGCGATTGGATCAGCCCCAGCATTTT	CATSFQRLDQPQHF
TRBD1	many	TRBV7-2	TRBJ1-5	TGTGCCAGCAGGAAGTCGACAGGGAGCAATCAGCCCCAGCATTTT	CASRKSTGSNQPQHF
.	many	TRBV5-1	TRBJ1-1	TGCGCCAGCAGCCCGGGGGCGAGTGGGTCCGGCAGAAGTACTGAAGCTTTCTTT	CASSPGASGSGRSTEAFF
TRBD2	many	TRBV19	TRBJ2-1	TGTGCCAGTAGTATAATAGGGCTAGCGGGAGCGGATGAGCAGTTCTTC	CASSIIGLAGADEQFF
TRBD2	.	TRBV4-3	TRBJ2-5	TGCGCCAGCAGCCAAGAGGGACTAGCGGGAACTCAGTACTTC	CASSQEGLAGTQYF
.	.	TRBV11-2	TRBJ1-2	TGTGCCAGCAGCCCCACGGGAGCCTCTAACTATGGCTACACCTTC	CASSPTGASNYGYTF
.	.	TRBV12-3/TRBV12-4	TRBJ1-6	TGTGCCAGCAGTCCGGGATGGAATAATTCACCCCTCCACTTT	CASSPGWNNSPLHF
.	few	TRBV27	TRBJ2-1	TGTGCCAGCAGTCCACGGGGCAGGGATAGATACAATGAGCAGTTCTTC	CASSPRGRDRYNEQFF
.	few	TRBV6-5	TRBJ2-5	TGTGCCAGCAGAAAGGGTGGGGGAGAGACCCAGTACTTC	CASRKGGGETQYF
.	.	TRBV18	TRBJ2-5	TGTGCCAGCTCACCGGACTCTAGCTACCGAGAGACCCAGTACTTC	CASSPDSSYRETQYF
.	few	TRBV14	TRBJ2-5	TGTGCCAGCAGCCAAGATCAGTGGCAGGGGGAGACCCAGTACTTC	CASSQDQWQGETQYF
TRBD1	many	TRBV14	TRBJ1-2	TGTGCCAGCAGCCAAGATGGGACAGCTTTCTTTTATAACTATGGCTACACCTTC	CASSQDGTAFFYNYGYTF
TRBD1	many	TRBV18	TRBJ1-2	TGTGCCAGCTCACCCGGACAGGGGGCAGGTGGCTACACCTTC	CASSPGQGAGGYTF
TRBD1	few	TRBV6-2/TRBV6-3	TRBJ1-1	TGTGCCAGCAGATCGACAGGGGTGACTGAAGCTTTCTTT	CASRSTGVTEAFF
.	many	TRBV12-3/TRBV12-4	TRBJ2-6	TGTGCCAGCAGGCACGGGTCGTGGAGACTCTCTGGGGCCAACGTCCTGACTTTC	CASRHGSWRLSGANVLTF
.	many	TRBV7-7	TRBJ2-5	TGTGCCAGCAGCTTATCGGGGAAAGAGACCCAGTACTTC	CASSLSGKETQYF
TRBD2	many	TRBV7-2	TRBJ2-7	TGTGCCAGCAGCCACAGACTAGCGGGAGATCTTGCCGAGCAGTACTTC	CASSHRLAGDLAEQYF
.	.	TRBV7-9	TRBJ1-1	TGTGCCAGCAGCCGGACGGCTTCGAACACTGAAGCTTTCTTT	CASSRTASNTEAFF
.	few	TRBV18	TRBJ1-2	TGTGCCAGCTCACGGGACGGTGGGAACTATGGCTACACCTTC	CASSRDGGNYGYTF
TRBD1	few	TRBV12-3/TRBV12-4	TRBJ1-1	TGTGCCAGCAGTCGTTGGACAGGACAGAACACTGAAGCTTTCTTT	CASSRWTGQNTEAFF
TRBD1	.	TRBV7-4	TRBJ2-7	TGTGCCAGCAGCGGGACAGGGACCTACGAGCAGTACTTC	CASSGTGTYEQYF
.	.	TRBV20-1	TRBJ2-7	TGCAGTGCTAGAGATCGCCGTGCACCCTACGAGCAGTACTTC	CSARDRRAPYEQYF
TRBD1	.	TRBV5-1	TRBJ2-2	TGCGCCAGCAGCCTACCCCTTCACAGGGGGCGCAGGACCGGGGAGCTGTTTTTT	CASSLPLHRGRRTGELFF
TRBD1	.	TRBV2	TRBJ2-7	TGTGCCAGCAGCGGGGACAGGAGCTCCTACGAGCAGTACTTC	CASSGDRSSYEQYF
TRBD2	.	TRBV20-1	TRBJ2-1	TGCAGTGCTAGTAGCTATTCGCAACGGGAGGATGAGCAGTTCTTC	CSASSYSQREDEQFF
.	few	TRBV14	TRBJ1-4	TGTGCCAGCAGCCAAGTTGCTGAAAAACTGTTTTTT	CASSQVAEKLFF
TRBD1	many	TRBV19	TRBJ1-1	TGTGCCAGTAGCACACAGGACAGGCCTCAAGGAGCTTTCTTT	CASSTQDRPQGAFF
.	many	TRBV10-3	TRBJ1-1	TGTGCCATCGAGACGGGGGGCGGTGAAGCTTTCTTT	CAIETGGGEAFF
TRBD2	many	TRBV9	TRBJ2-1	TGTGCCAGCAGCCCGGGGGGAGCAGTAAATGAGCAGTTCTTC	CASSPGGAVNEQFF
.	many	TRBV7-2	TRBJ2-3	TGTGCCAGCAGCTTAGTTTTCCGGACGAGGATGGGAGATACGCAGTATTTT	CASSLVFRTRMGDTQYF
.	few	TRBV28	TRBJ2-1	TGTGCCAGCAGAGGGGACATCTTCGGGCAGTTCTTC	CASRGDIFGQFF
.	.	TRBV27	TRBJ2-5	TGTGCCTCTTCACGAGGCAGGAGAGAGACCCAGTACTTC	CASSRGRRETQYF
TRBD1	.	TRBV7-9	TRBJ2-7	TGTGCCAGCAGCTTAATTGGGCGGAGACAGGGTGCCTACGAGCAGTACTTC	CASSLIGRRQGAYEQYF
TRBD2	.	TRBV2	TRBJ2-3	TGTGCCAGCACACCGGGAGGGACGGGAAGAGATACGCAGTATTTT	CASTPGGTGRDTQYF
.	many	TRBV7-2	TRBJ2-5	TGTGCCAGCAGCTTACCCCAAGAGACCCAGTACTTC	CASSLPQETQYF
.	few	TRBV29-1	TRBJ2-4	TGCAGCGTTGAGGAGACAGGCGGTCTTGTCAAAAACATTCAGTACTTC	CSVEETGGLVKNIQYF
.	.	TRBV6-5	TRBJ1-1	TGTGCCAGCACCCAATCATCGAACACTGAAGCTTTCTTT	CASTQSSNTEAFF
.	few	TRBV7-8	TRBJ1-3	TGTGCCAGCAGCTTCGGTCACTTAAGCTCTGGAAACACCATATATTTT	CASSFGHLSSGNTIYF
TRBD2	many	TRBV19	TRBJ2-1	TGTGCCAGTAGTATAGCTGGCCTAGCGGGAGGGAGCTCCTACAATGAGCAGTTCTTC	CASSIAGLAGGSSYNEQFF
.	few	TRBV9	TRBJ2-5	TGTGCCAGCAGCGGACCGGAGAACGGGGAAGAGACCCAGTACTTC	CASSGPENGEETQYF
.	.	TRBV7-8	TRBJ1-1	TGTGCCAGCAGCTTTAGGCCCACGAACACTGAAGCTTTCTTT	CASSFRPTNTEAFF
TRBD1	many	TRBV7-2	TRBJ2-3	TGTGCCAGCAGCCCGGGACAGGTGAACACAGATACGCAGTATTTT	CASSPGQVNTDTQYF
.	many	TRBV12-3/TRBV12-4	TRBJ2-5	TGTGCCAGCAGTCCCTCGGCAATCCAAGAGACCCAGTACTTC	CASSPSAIQETQYF
TRBD1	.	TRBV20-1	TRBJ2-1	TGCAGTGCAGAGGACAGGGGCCTTGTCTCCTACAATGAGCAGTTCTTC	CSAEDRGLVSYNEQFF
.	.	TRBV12-3/TRBV12-4	TRBJ1-1	TGTGCCAGCAGTGACCTGGGAACTGAAGCTTTCTTT	CASSDLGTEAFF
.	many	TRBV28	TRBJ2-7	TGTGCCAGCAGTTCCACCCTCCCTTTAGGAGACTCCTACGAGCAGTACTTC	CASSSTLPLGDSYEQYF
.	many	TRBV27	TRBJ1-5	TGTGCCAGCAGTCCGCGAGGGGGGCTGCCCAATCAGCCCCAGCATTTT	CASSPRGGLPNQPQHF
.	many	TRBV7-8	TRBJ1-1	TGTGCCAGCAGCAACCTAAGGGAGGGGACTGAAGCTTTCTTT	CASSNLREGTEAFF
.	.	TRBV20-1	TRBJ1-2	TGCAGTGCTGGGAGAGGGGATGGGTATGGCTACACCTTC	CSAGRGDGYGYTF
.	.	TRBV6-6	TRBJ1-2	TGTGCCAGCAGTTCGAGAGGACTTGGCTACACCTTC	CASSSRGLGYTF
.	.	TRBV13	TRBJ2-7	TGTGCCAGCAGCTTTCTTGGGACAAGCGTCTACGAGCAGTACTTC	CASSFLGTSVYEQYF
.	many	TRBV29-1	TRBJ1-5	TGCAGCGTTGGGGGAGGGAAAAATCAGCCCCAGCATTTT	CSVGGGKNQPQHF